This T cell receptor beta chain was retrieved from a study of technical replicates of blood from a handful of donors. Germline loops: CDR1 MNHEY, CDR2 SVGAGI. V shed 6 bases, J shed 1 base, and the junction held 7 bases outside the gene matches. This CDR3 is 15 amino acids long. The assay was immunoSEQ multiplex PCR, and TCRdb's table has in-frame clones only and misses some. The table records about 100,000 clones, roughly 95% of them present only once. The chain joins TRBV6-5 to TRBJ2-5; the match to TRBD1 covers 8 bases. This TCR was recovered from a human donor in good health. What was sequenced was T cells isolated from PBMCs. This CDR3 is CASSNNRGSQETQYF. The CDR3 nucleotides are TGTGCCAGCAGCAATAACAGGGGGTCCCAAGAGACCCAGTACTTC.